This note documents a single T cell receptor (beta chain) sequence. Its antigen is as yet unknown. This sample is part of a study of identical twins. Study-wide points: Insertion counts were lower in abundant cord blood beta clonotypes, a trend that memory repertoires did not show.

TCRdb processed the 5' RACE reads anew with MiXCR; each CDR3 protein has one entry. The sample includes approximately 530,000 distinct CDR3 sequences, about 22% seen only once; the top ten take roughly 0.5%. All donors were healthy Caucasians. The CDR3 has 16 residues. Trimming pared 6 bases from V and 5 bases from J, leaving 22 bases between. CDR1 is SGHAT, CDR2 FQNNGV, per germline. The sample was also reused in another study, on yellow fever vaccine responses in identical twins. As reported in that work: Reported findings indicate that twins' vaccine T cell responses seemed partially convergent, partially personalized.

The sample was CD4+ T cells sorted from blood. The source of this sequence is a woman younger than 30 in good health. This rearrangement joins TRBV11-2 to TRBJ2-5; tentatively, D is TRBD2 (5 bases). The CDR3 sequence is CASRSVAGNRVETQYF. The CDR3 DNA reads TGTGCCAGCAGGTCCGTGGCGGGCAATAGGGTGGAGACCCAGTACTTC.